What follows describes a single T cell receptor (beta chain). This record belongs to a study of blood T cell repertoires in COVID-19. Study overall: Acute and convalescent COVID-19 specimens originated in the United States, Italy and Spain. PBMCs, B-cell-depleted T cells, or T cells were the source of the cDNA or gDNA that made up the material.

Original processing notes: Reference gene primers were amplified, and this amplification served to estimate nucleated cell counts. The repertoire was sequenced with immunoSEQ multiplex PCR; TCRdb's copy has only in-frame clones and lacks some. That table supplies the V and J calls and clone size; D and trimming were determined from the DNA. This sample yields approximately 62,000 clones, of which 85% to 90% are seen a single time; around 1.5% belongs to the top ten. This CDR3 contains 15 residues. Trimming removed 1 base from V and 7 bases from J; junction bases left unmatched: 3. Germline CDR1 reads MGHRA; CDR2 reads YSYEKL.

The rearrangement uses TRBV4-1 and TRBJ1-5, with 11 bases identical to TRBD1. Specimen: peripheral blood. This clonotype was obtained from a man in his 60s with acute or convalescent COVID-19. CDR3 sequence reads: CASSQGTGGSQPQHF. The CDR3, as DNA: TGCGCCAGCAGCCAAGGGACAGGGGGCAGCCAGCCCCAGCATTTT.